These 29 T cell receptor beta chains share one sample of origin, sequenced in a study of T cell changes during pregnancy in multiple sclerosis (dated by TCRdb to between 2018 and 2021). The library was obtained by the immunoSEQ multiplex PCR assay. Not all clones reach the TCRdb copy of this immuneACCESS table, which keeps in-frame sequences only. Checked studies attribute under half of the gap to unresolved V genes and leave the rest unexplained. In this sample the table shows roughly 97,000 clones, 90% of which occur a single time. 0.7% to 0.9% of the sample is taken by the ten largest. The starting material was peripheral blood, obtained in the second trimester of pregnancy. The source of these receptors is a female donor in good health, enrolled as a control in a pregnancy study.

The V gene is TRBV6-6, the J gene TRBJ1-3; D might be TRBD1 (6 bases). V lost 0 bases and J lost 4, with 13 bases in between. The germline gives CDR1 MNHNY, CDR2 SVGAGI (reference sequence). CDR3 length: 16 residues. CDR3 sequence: CASSYSGALSGNTIYF. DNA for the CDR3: TGTGCCAGCAGTTACTCGGGGGCCCTGTCGGGAAACACCATATATTTT.

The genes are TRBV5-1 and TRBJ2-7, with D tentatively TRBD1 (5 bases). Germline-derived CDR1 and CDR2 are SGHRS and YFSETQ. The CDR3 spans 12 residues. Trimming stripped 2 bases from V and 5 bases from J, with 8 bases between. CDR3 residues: CASSLGADEQYF. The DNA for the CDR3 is TGCGCCAGCAGCTTAGGGGCCGACGAGCAGTACTTC.

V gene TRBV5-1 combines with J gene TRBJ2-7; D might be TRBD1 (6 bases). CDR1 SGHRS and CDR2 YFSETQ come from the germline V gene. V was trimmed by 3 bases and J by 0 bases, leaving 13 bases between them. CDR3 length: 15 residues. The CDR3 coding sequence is TGCGCCAGCAGCTCAGGGGCAGTCTTCTCCTACGAGCAGTACTTC. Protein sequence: CASSSGAVFSYEQYF.

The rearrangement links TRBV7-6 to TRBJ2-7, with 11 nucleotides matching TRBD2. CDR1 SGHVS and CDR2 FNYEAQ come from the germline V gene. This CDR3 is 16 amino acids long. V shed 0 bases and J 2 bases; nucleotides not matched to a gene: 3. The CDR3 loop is CASSLARSGGAYEQYF. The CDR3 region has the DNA TGTGCCAGCAGCTTAGCGCGTAGCGGGGGGGCCTACGAGCAGTACTTC. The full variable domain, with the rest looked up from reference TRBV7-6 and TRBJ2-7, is GAGVSQSPRYKVTKRGQDVALRCDPISGHVSLYWYRQALGQGPEFLTYFNYEAQQDKSGLPNDRFSAERPEGSISTLTIQRTEQRDSAMYRCASSLARSGGAYEQYFGPGTRLTVT.

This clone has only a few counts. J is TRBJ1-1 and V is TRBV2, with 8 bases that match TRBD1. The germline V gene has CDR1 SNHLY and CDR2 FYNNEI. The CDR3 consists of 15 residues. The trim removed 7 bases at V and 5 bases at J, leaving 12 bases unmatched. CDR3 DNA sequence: TGTGCCAGCACCCTATCCCAGGGGGCGCTTACTGAAGCTTTCTTT. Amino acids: CASTLSQGALTEAFF.

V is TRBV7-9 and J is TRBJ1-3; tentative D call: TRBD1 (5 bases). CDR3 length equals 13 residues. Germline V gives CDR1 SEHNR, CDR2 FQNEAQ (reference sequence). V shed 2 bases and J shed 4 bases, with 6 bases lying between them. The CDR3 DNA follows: TGTGCCAGCAGCTTACCAGGGGGAAACACCATATATTTT. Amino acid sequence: CASSLPGGNTIYF.

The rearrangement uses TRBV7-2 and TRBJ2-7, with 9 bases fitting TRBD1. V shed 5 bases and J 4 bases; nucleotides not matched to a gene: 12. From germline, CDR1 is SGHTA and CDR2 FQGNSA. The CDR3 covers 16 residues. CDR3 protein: CASSLRTGGGLYEQYF. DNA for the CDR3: TGTGCCAGCAGCCTGCGCACAGGGGGCGGGCTGTACGAGCAGTACTTC.

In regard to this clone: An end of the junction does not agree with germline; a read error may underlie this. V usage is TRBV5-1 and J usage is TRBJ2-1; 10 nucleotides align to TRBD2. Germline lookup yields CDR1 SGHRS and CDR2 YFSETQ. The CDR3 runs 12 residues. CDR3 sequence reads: CASGLSGRGQIF. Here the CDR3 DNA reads TGCGCCAGCGGATTAAGCGGGAGGGGGCAGATCTTC.

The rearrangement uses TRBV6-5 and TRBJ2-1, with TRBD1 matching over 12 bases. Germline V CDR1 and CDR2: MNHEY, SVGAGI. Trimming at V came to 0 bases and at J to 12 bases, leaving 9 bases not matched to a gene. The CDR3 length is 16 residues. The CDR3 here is CASSYSGTGGFRRQFF. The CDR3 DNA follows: TGTGCCAGCAGTTACTCTGGGACAGGGGGCTTTAGGAGGCAGTTCTTC.

The CDR3 region is CASSILRQGLAKNIQYF. CDR3 nucleotide sequence: TGTGCCAGTAGTATCCTTAGGCAGGGGCTAGCCAAAAACATTCAGTACTTC. The chain carries TRBV19 and TRBJ2-4; weak D call: TRBD1 (6 bases). Looked up from germline, CDR1 is LNHDA and CDR2 is SQIVND (reference sequence). The germline V and J ends were trimmed by 3 bases and 0 bases, with 15 bases remaining between them. The CDR3 contains 17 residues.

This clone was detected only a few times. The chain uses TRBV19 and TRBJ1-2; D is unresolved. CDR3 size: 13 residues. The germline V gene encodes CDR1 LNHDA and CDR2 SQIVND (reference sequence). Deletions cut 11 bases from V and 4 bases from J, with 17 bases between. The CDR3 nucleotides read TGTGCCGGCTCCCCAGGTGGGAGCTATGGCTACACCTTC. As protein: CAGSPGGSYGYTF.

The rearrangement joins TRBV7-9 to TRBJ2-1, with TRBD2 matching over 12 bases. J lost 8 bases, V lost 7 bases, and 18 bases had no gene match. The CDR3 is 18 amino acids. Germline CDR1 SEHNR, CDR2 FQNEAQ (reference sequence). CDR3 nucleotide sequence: TGTGCCAGCACCCGGGCTAGCGGGGGGGCAGCGCCAGGGGATGAGCAGTTCTTC. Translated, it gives CASTRASGGAAPGDEQFF. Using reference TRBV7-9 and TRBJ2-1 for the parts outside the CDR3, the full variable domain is DTGVSQNPRHKITKRGQNVTFRCDPISEHNRLYWYRQTLGQGPEFLTYFQNEAQLEKSRLLSDRFSAERPKGSFSTLEIQRTEQGDSAMYLCASTRASGGAAPGDEQFFGPGTRLTVL.

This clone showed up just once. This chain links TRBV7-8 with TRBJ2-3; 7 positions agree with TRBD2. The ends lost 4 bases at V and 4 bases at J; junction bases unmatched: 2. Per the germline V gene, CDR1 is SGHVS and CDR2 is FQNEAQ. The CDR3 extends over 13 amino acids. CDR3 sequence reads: CASSSTSSDTQYF. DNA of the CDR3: TGTGCCAGCAGCTCGACTAGCTCAGATACGCAGTATTTT.

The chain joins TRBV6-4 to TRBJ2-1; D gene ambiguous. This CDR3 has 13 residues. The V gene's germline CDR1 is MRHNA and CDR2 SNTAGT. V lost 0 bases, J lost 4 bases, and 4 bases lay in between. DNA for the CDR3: TGTGCCAGCAGTGACTCTGAGTACAATGAGCAGTTCTTC. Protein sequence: CASSDSEYNEQFF.

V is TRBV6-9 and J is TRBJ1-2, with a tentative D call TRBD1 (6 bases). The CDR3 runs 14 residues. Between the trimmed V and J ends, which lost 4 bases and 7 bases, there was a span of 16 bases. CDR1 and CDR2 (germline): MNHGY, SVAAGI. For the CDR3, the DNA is TGTGCCAGCAGTTCTACAGGGAGCAAAATTGGCTACACCTTC. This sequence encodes CASSSTGSKIGYTF.

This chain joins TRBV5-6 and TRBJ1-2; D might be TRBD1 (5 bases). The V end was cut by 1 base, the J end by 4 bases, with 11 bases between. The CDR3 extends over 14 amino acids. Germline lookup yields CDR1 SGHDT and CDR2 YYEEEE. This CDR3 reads CASSLQGNPYGYTF. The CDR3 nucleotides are TGTGCCAGCAGCTTGCAGGGCAACCCCTATGGCTACACCTTC.

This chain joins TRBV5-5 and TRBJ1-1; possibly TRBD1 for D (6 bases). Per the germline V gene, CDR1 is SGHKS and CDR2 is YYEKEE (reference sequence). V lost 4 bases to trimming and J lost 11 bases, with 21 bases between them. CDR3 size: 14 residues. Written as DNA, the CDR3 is TGTGCCAGCAGCATACGGGGGGCCCAACCGCGGGCTTTCTTT. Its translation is CASSIRGAQPRAFF.

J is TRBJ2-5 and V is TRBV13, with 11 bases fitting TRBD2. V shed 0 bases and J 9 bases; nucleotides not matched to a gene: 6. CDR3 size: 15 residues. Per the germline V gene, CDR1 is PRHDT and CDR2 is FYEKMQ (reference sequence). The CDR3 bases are TGTGCCAGCAGCTTAGGCTCGGCTAGCGGGGGGTCCCAGTACTTC. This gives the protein CASSLGSASGGSQYF.

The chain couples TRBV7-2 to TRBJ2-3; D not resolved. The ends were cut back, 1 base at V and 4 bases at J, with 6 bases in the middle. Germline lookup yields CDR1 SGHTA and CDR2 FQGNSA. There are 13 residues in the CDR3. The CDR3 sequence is CASSLGRADTQYF. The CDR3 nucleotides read TGTGCCAGCAGCTTAGGTAGAGCAGATACGCAGTATTTT.

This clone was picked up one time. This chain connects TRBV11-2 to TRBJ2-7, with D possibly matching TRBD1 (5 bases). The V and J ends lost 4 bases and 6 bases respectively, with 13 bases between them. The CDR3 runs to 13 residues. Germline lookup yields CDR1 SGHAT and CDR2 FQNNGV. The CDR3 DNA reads TGTGCCAGCAGCTATGGACAAGTGGGCGAGCAGTACTTC. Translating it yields CASSYGQVGEQYF.

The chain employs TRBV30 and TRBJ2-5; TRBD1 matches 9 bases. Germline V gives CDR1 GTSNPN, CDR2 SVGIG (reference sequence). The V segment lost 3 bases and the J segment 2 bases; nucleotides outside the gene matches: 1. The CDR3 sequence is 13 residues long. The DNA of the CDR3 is TGTGCCTGGAGAGGACAGGGGCAAGAGACCCAGTACTTC. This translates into CAWRGQGQETQYF.

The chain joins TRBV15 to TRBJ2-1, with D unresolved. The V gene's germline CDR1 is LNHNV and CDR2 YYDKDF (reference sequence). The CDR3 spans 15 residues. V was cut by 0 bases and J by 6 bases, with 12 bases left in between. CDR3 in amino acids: CATSRDRLALNEQFF. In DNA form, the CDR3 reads TGTGCCACCAGCAGAGATCGGTTAGCTCTCAATGAGCAGTTCTTC.

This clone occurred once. The CDR3 reads CASSQDRGNNQPQHF. As DNA, the CDR3 is TGTGCCAGCAGTCAGGACAGGGGAAACAATCAGCCCCAGCATTTT. The chain uses TRBV6-5 and TRBJ1-5; the match to TRBD1 covers 9 bases. The germline V gene has CDR1 MNHEY and CDR2 SVGAGI. This CDR3 is 15 amino acids long. With 5 bases clipped from V and 3 bases from J, the junction kept 5 bases outside the gene matches.

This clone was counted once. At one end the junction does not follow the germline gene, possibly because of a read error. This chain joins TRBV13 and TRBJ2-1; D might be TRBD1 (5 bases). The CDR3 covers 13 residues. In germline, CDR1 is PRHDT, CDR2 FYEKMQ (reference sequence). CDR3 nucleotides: TGTGCCAGCAGCTCCCCAGGGTACAGTGAGCAGTTCTTC. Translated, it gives CASSSPGYSEQFF.

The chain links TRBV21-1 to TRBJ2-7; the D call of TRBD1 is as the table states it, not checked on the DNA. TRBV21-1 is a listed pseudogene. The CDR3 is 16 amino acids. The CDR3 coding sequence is TGTGCCAGCAGGAGGGGGCTCCGGGACATCAACTACGAGCAGTACTTC. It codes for CASRRGLRDINYEQYF.

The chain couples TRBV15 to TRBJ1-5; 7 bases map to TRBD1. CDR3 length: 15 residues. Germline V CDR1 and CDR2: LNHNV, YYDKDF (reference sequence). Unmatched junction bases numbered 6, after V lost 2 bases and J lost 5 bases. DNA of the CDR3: TGTGCCACCAGCAGACAGACAGGGCCTGATCAGCCCCAGCATTTT. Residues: CATSRQTGPDQPQHF.

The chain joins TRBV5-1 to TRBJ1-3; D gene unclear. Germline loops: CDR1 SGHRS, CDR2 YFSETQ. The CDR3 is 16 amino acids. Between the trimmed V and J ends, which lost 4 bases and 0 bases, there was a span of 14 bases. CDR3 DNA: TGCGCCAGCAGCGATAGCGGCGGCAACTCTGGAAACACCATATATTTT. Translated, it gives CASSDSGGNSGNTIYF.

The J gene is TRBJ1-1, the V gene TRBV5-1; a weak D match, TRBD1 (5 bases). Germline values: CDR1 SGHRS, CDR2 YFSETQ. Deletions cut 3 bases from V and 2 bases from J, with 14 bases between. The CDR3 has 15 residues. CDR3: CASSWAGLFNTEAFF. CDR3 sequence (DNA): TGCGCCAGCAGCTGGGCAGGGCTGTTTAACACTGAAGCTTTCTTT.

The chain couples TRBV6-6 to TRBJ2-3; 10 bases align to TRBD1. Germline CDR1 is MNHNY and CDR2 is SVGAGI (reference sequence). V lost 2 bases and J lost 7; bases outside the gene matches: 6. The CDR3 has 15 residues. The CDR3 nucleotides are TGTGCCAGCAGTTACCCCGACAGGGGGCGGAATACGCAGTATTTT. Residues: CASSYPDRGRNTQYF.